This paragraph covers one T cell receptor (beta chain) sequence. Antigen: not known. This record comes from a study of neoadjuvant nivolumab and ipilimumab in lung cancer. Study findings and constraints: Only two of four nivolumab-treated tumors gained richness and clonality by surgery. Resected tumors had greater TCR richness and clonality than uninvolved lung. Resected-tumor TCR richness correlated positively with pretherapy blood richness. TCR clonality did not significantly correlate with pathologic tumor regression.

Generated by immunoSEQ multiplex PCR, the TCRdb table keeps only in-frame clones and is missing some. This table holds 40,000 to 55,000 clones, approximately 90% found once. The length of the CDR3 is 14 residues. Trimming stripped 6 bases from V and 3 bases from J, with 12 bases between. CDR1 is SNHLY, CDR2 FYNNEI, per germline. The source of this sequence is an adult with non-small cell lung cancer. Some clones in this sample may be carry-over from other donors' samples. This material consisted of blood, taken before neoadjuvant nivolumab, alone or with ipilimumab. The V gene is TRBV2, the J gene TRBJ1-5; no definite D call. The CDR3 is CASRSSTANQPQHF. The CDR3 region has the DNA TGTGCCAGCAGGAGTAGTACGGCCAATCAGCCCCAGCATTTT.